This entry features one T cell receptor beta chain sequence. Its antigen is currently unknown. These data originate in a study of cytomegalovirus exposure and HLA in healthy donors. Per the germline V gene, CDR1 is MNHEY and CDR2 is SVGAGI. The V gene end was trimmed by 6 bases and the J gene end by 2 bases; junction bases not matched to a gene: 9. This CDR3 contains 15 residues. The PCR contained 60 Vbeta and 13 Jbeta primers. Generated by immunoSEQ multiplex PCR, the TCRdb table keeps only in-frame clones and is missing some. The data show about 180,000 clones, approximately 80% seen once. General observations from the study: Being productive about 90% or about 30% of the time was typical of most TCR beta V segments in an earlier analysis.

The chain employs TRBV6-5 and TRBJ2-5, with 7 bases fitting TRBD1. This sequence originates from a girl aged 5-17 years in good health and CMV-seropositive. The sample consisted of PBMCs. CDR3 sequence (DNA): TGTGCCAGCAGCCTCCAGACAGGGATTCAAGAGACCCAGTACTTC. Translated, it gives CASSLQTGIQETQYF.